Reported below is one T cell receptor (beta chain). What it binds is unknown. Patients were ruled out by autoimmune disease history or systemic immunosuppression. This sample stems from a study of OX40 agonist ivuxolimab in advanced cancers. Study-wide points: In the 0.1-3.0 mg/kg groups, partial responders showed among the lowest expansion.

Using immunoSEQ multiplex PCR, the repertoire was profiled, and TCRdb retains in-frame clones only, with some absent. The sample includes about 84,000 clones, 94% seen only once; the top ten take 11%. CDR3 length: 16 residues. Germline V gene sequence: CDR1 LNHDA, CDR2 SQIVND (reference sequence). The trim removed 9 bases at V and 9 bases at J, leaving 19 bases unmatched. The specimen was CD4+ or CD8+ T cells sorted from blood, collected in a trial of the OX40 agonist ivuxolimab. This clonotype was obtained from an adult with an advanced solid tumor such as melanoma, head and neck, liver or kidney cancer. The chain couples TRBV19 to TRBJ2-1; 8 bases are a match to TRBD2. CDR3 sequence reads: CASRPIAGGDNFEQFF. The CDR3 DNA follows: TGTGCCAGCCGACCGATTGCGGGAGGCGATAATTTTGAGCAGTTCTTC.